What follows are 5 T cell receptor beta chains derived from one specimen sequenced in a study of blood T cell repertoires in COVID-19. Sequencing was performed with immunoSEQ multiplex PCR; in TCRdb, only in-frame clones are kept and a portion is missing. This sample has more than 200,000 clones, with around four fifths found just once. The sample was peripheral blood. The receptors come from an elderly woman with COVID-19, enrolled during active disease.

The chain joins TRBV6-6 to TRBJ2-1, with TRBD2 matching over 9 bases. There are 15 residues in the CDR3. Trimming at V came to 0 bases and at J to 5 bases, leaving 2 bases not matched to a gene. The germline gives CDR1 MNHNY, CDR2 SVGAGI (reference sequence). CDR3 nucleotide sequence: TGTGCCAGCAGTTACTCGACTAGCGGCAACAATGAGCAGTTCTTC. This translates into CASSYSTSGNNEQFF.

This chain joins TRBV3-1 (or the pseudogene TRBV3-2) and TRBJ1-6, with D tentatively TRBD1 (6 bases). V lost 6 bases and J lost 9, with 12 bases in between. CDR3 length: 13 amino acids. Germline V gene lookup returns CDR1 LGHDT and CDR2 YNNKEL (reference sequence). The CDR3 DNA reads as TGTGCCAGCAGGCGGACAGATTCTTCACCCCTCCACTTT. It yields the protein CASRRTDSSPLHF.

The rearrangement links TRBV10-1 to TRBJ1-4; 7 nucleotides match TRBD1. The length of the CDR3 is 16 residues. CDR1 is WNHNN and CDR2 is SYGVQD in the germline V gene (reference sequence). Trimming cost V 4 bases and J 7 bases; bases outside gene matches: 12. CDR3 nucleotide sequence: TGCGCCAGCAGTGGAACTCCGGGACAGCCCATTGAAAAACTGTTTTTT. Protein sequence: CASSGTPGQPIEKLFF.

The chain combines TRBV14 with TRBJ1-4; TRBD1 matches 9 bases. CDR3 length: 15 residues. V was clipped by 0 bases and J by 6 bases; unmatched bases: 2. Germline V gene lookup returns CDR1 SGHDN and CDR2 FVKESK. CDR3 nucleotide sequence: TGTGCCAGCAGCCAAGACGGGACAGGGTATGAAAAACTGTTTTTT. It translates to CASSQDGTGYEKLFF.

The V and J genes are TRBV7-9 and TRBJ1-4; D perhaps matches TRBD1 (6 bases). V was pared by 2 bases and J by 3 bases, with 10 bases between. Germline V CDR1 and CDR2: SEHNR, FQNEAQ (reference sequence). The CDR3 has 15 amino acids. The CDR3 coding sequence is TGTGCCAGCAGCTTACGGGACACAGCTAATGAAAAACTGTTTTTT. Protein: CASSLRDTANEKLFF. Combining the CDR3 with reference TRBV7-9 and TRBJ1-4 gives the whole variable domain DTGVSQNPRHKITKRGQNVTFRCDPISEHNRLYWYRQTLGQGPEFLTYFQNEAQLEKSRLLSDRFSAERPKGSFSTLEIQRTEQGDSAMYLCASSLRDTANEKLFFGSGTQLSVL.